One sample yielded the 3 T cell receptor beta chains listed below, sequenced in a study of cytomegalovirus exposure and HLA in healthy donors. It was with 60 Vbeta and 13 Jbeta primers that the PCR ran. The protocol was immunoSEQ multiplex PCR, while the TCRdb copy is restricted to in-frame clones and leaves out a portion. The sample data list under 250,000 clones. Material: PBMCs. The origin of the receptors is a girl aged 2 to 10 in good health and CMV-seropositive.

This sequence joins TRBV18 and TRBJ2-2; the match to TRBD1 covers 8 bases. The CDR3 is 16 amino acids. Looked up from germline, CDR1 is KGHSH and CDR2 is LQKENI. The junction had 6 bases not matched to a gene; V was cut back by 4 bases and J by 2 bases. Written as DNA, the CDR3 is TGTGCCAGCTCACTAACCGGGACAGGAAACACCGGGGAGCTGTTTTTT. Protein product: CASSLTGTGNTGELFF.

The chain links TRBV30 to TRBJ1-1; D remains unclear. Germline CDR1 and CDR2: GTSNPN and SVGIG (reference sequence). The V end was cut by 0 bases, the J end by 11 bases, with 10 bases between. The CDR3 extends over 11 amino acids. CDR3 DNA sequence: TGTGCCTGGAGTGTACTCAAGGAGGCTTTCTTT. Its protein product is CAWSVLKEAFF.

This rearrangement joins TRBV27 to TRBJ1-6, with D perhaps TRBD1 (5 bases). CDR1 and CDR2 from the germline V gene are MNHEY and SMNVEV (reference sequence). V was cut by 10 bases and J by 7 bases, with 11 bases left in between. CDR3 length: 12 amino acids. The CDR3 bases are TGTGCCACCCAGGGTAGGAATTCACCCCTCCACTTT. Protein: CATQGRNSPLHF.